The 29 T cell receptor beta chains reported below all come from one sample, sequenced in a study of T cells in narcolepsy (dated by TCRdb to between 2017 and 2018). Receptors were amplified or captured by the immunoSEQ multiplex PCR assay. Sourced from immuneACCESS, this table was stored by TCRdb with only in-frame sequences that have V and J called. A share of the clones is absent; for the studies checked, an unresolved V gene accounts for under half, and the remainder has no known explanation. The sample contains 30,000 to 35,000 clones, 82% of them found a single time. The top ten clones comprise around 2.3% of the sample. The sample taken for sequencing was CD45RA- memory CD4+ T cells from PBMCs. Explained via the paper, the cell subset or site label denotes: memory T cells sorted ex vivo from peripheral blood. The receptors were gathered from a human donor with narcolepsy.

The chain employs TRBV6-5 and TRBJ2-5; D remains ambiguous. This CDR3 has 13 amino acids. Per the germline V gene, CDR1 is MNHEY and CDR2 is SVGAGI. V dropped 5 bases and J dropped 3 bases, with 10 bases sitting between them. This CDR3 is CASSLYEEETQYF. In nucleotides, the CDR3 is TGTGCCAGCAGTCTCTATGAGGAAGAGACCCAGTACTTC.

The chain uses TRBV5-4 and TRBJ2-7; weak D call: TRBD1 (6 bases). V lost 5 bases and J lost 0, with 12 bases in between. CDR1 and CDR2 (germline): SGHNT, YYREEE (reference sequence). The CDR3 runs 14 residues. CDR3 in DNA: TGTGCCAGCAGGATGGACAGCTTCTCCTACGAGCAGTACTTC. Protein sequence: CASRMDSFSYEQYF.

The rearrangement joins TRBV11-3 to TRBJ1-1, with D uncertain. V lost 2 bases to trimming and J lost 1 base, with 5 bases between them. This CDR3 has 13 residues. From germline, CDR1 is SGHNT and CDR2 YENEEA. CDR3 protein: CASSLSANTEAFF. DNA of the CDR3: TGTGCCAGCAGCTTATCAGCGAACACTGAAGCTTTCTTT.

In nucleotides, the CDR3 is TGTGCCAGCAGCCCAGGACTGACCGGGAACACTGAAGCTTTCTTT. It translates to CASSPGLTGNTEAFF. The chain couples TRBV6-5 to TRBJ1-1, with unresolved D. This CDR3 contains 15 residues. Germline V gene sequence: CDR1 MNHEY, CDR2 SVGAGI. Deletions cut 6 bases from V and 1 base from J, with 15 bases between.

This chain's CDR3 is CASSLTGTLNTEAFF. In DNA form, the CDR3 reads TGCGCCAGCAGCTTGACAGGGACTTTGAACACTGAAGCTTTCTTT. V usage is TRBV5-1 and J usage is TRBJ1-1, with D possibly TRBD1 on 6 matching bases. V shed 1 base and J shed 0 bases, with 10 bases lying between them. There are 15 residues in the CDR3. Germline V gene data show CDR1 as SGHRS and CDR2 as YFSETQ.

The V call is TRBV9, the J call TRBJ2-1; 8 bases line up with TRBD2. This CDR3 has 13 amino acids. V lost 4 bases and J lost 11; bases outside the gene matches: 8. Germline V gene lookup returns CDR1 SGDLS and CDR2 YYNGEE. The CDR3 here is CASSLAGTSQQFF. In DNA, the CDR3 is TGTGCCAGCAGCTTGGCCGGGACTAGTCAGCAGTTCTTC.

The CDR3 DNA reads TGTGCCAGCAGTCCGGGACTCTATGGCTACACCTTC. This translates into CASSPGLYGYTF. The gene calls are TRBV6-6 and TRBJ1-2; tentatively, D is TRBD1 (5 bases). CDR1 and CDR2 (germline): MNHNY, SVGAGI (reference sequence). This CDR3 is 12 amino acids long. V shed 5 bases and J shed 4 bases, with 8 bases lying between them.

The sample holds one count of this clone. The V call is TRBV6-5, the J call TRBJ2-3; 13 positions match TRBD2. The CDR3 loop spans 15 amino acids. Germline lookup yields CDR1 MNHEY and CDR2 SVGAGI. The V segment lost 5 bases and the J segment 4 bases; nucleotides outside the gene matches: 3. The CDR3 DNA reads as TGTGCCAGCAGTACTAGCGGGAGGGCATCAGATACGCAGTATTTT. Protein product: CASSTSGRASDTQYF.

This clone was observed a handful of times. The chain combines TRBV5-3 with TRBJ1-2; 10 bases are a match to TRBD1. TRBV5-3 is annotated as an ORF whose role is uncertain. Trimming cost V 0 bases and J 0 bases; bases outside gene matches: 2. The CDR3 has 16 residues. The CDR3 here is CARSLGDRGSNYGYTF. CDR3 nucleotide sequence: TGTGCCAGAAGCTTGGGGGACAGGGGATCTAACTATGGCTACACCTTC.

The rearrangement links TRBV19 to TRBJ1-5; 8 positions match TRBD1. CDR1 is LNHDA, CDR2 SQIVND, per germline (reference sequence). V lost 5 bases to trimming and J lost 4 bases; unmatched junction nucleotides: 10. The CDR3 covers 16 residues. DNA of the CDR3: TGTGCCAGTAGTCCCAACCCCGGGACAGGTAATCAGCCCCAGCATTTT. Its protein is CASSPNPGTGNQPQHF.

J is TRBJ1-4 and V is TRBV9; 7 bases match TRBD1. The CDR3 extends over 14 amino acids. After removal of 2 bases from V and 7 bases from J, the junction contained 5 bases not matched to a gene. Germline V lookup: CDR1 SGDLS, CDR2 YYNGEE. CDR3 nucleotide sequence: TGTGCCAGCAGCGTCAGGGGGATTGGTGAAAAACTGTTTTTT. It codes for CASSVRGIGEKLFF.

The chain recombines TRBV10-1 with TRBJ1-2; D is uncertain. Germline CDR1 WNHNN, CDR2 SYGVQD (reference sequence). Trimming shortened V by 0 bases and J by 6 bases, and 8 bases separated the two germline ends. The CDR3 is 13 amino acids. Here the CDR3 DNA reads TGCGCCAGCAGTGAGTCCCGGGAAAATGGCTACACCTTC. This codes for CASSESRENGYTF.

The chain's CDR3 is CASSAEAGELFF. For the CDR3, the DNA is TGTGCCAGCAGTGCCGAGGCTGGGGAGCTGTTTTTT. The chain is built from TRBV7-1 and TRBJ2-2; no reliable D call. TRBV7-1 is sorted into the ORF group, with uncertain function. CDR3 length equals 12 residues. V was shortened by 6 bases and J by 8 bases, with 10 bases between the two germline ends.

The J gene is TRBJ2-1, the V gene TRBV27; D gene unclear. This CDR3 region has 16 residues. Germline V CDR1 and CDR2: MNHEY, SMNVEV (reference sequence). V lost 4 bases, J lost 0 bases, and 13 bases lay in between. This CDR3 is CASSSPSRSSYNEQFF. The CDR3 nucleotides are TGTGCCAGCAGTTCCCCTTCCCGGAGCTCCTACAATGAGCAGTTCTTC.

The gene calls are TRBV18 and TRBJ2-1; D perhaps matches TRBD1 (5 bases). Germline CDR1 is KGHSH and CDR2 is LQKENI. The CDR3 runs 15 residues. Deletions cut 2 bases from V and 3 bases from J, with 11 bases between. This CDR3 reads CASSPSVQGYNEQFF. CDR3 coding DNA: TGTGCCAGCTCACCATCGGTTCAGGGCTACAATGAGCAGTTCTTC. Full variable domain (rest looked up from reference TRBV18 and TRBJ2-1): NAGVMQNPRHLVRRRGQEARLRCSPMKGHSHVYWYRQLPEEGLKFMVYLQKENIIDESGMPKERFSAEFPKEGPSILRIQQVVRGDSAAYFCASSPSVQGYNEQFFGPGTRLTVL.

J is TRBJ2-2 and V is TRBV6-6; possible D gene TRBD1, 8 bases. V gave up 7 bases and J gave up 6 bases, with 18 bases separating them. Germline CDR1 is MNHNY and CDR2 is SVGAGI (reference sequence). The CDR3 has 15 residues. For the CDR3, the DNA is TGTGCCAGCAAGAGAGGACAGGGAGGGCCCGGGGAGCTGTTTTTT. This translates into CASKRGQGGPGELFF.

This chain links TRBV5-4 with TRBJ1-2; D gene unclear. V dropped 0 bases and J dropped 2 bases, with 11 bases sitting between them. Germline values: CDR1 SGHNT, CDR2 YYREEE (reference sequence). The CDR3 is made up of 15 amino acids. Here the CDR3 DNA reads TGTGCCAGCAGCTTGGGGGTGGCACTAAACTATGGCTACACCTTC. This translates into CASSLGVALNYGYTF.

The rearrangement links TRBV5-1 to TRBJ2-2; 9 nucleotides match TRBD1. CDR1 is SGHRS, CDR2 YFSETQ, per germline. Trimming cost V 5 bases and J 0 bases; bases outside gene matches: 11. This CDR3 has 18 residues. The CDR3 nucleotides are TGCGCCAGCAGAGGGGGGACAGGGCCTATTGCGAACACCGGGGAGCTGTTTTTT. Its protein is CASRGGTGPIANTGELFF.

The chain combines TRBV19 with TRBJ2-3, with D perhaps matching TRBD1 (5 bases). Germline lookup yields CDR1 LNHDA and CDR2 SQIVND (reference sequence). CDR3 size: 14 residues. V lost 1 base, J lost 6 bases, and 11 bases lay in between. The CDR3 region is CASSIGTAGDTQYF. DNA of the CDR3: TGTGCCAGTAGTATAGGTACTGCAGGGGATACGCAGTATTTT.

The chain has TRBV6-5 and TRBJ2-7; TRBD1 or TRBD2 may be the D gene (5 bases each). The CDR3 has 11 residues. V dropped 5 bases and J dropped 8 bases, with 10 bases sitting between them. Germline V gives CDR1 MNHEY, CDR2 SVGAGI. CDR3 sequence reads: CASSEVGQQYF. Written as DNA, the CDR3 is TGTGCCAGCAGTGAAGTGGGACAGCAGTACTTC.

The chain links TRBV7-8 to TRBJ1-2, with D hard to call. V was shortened by 5 bases and J by 2 bases, with 12 bases between the two germline ends. The CDR3 has 14 amino acids. The germline V gene encodes CDR1 SGHVS and CDR2 FQNEAQ. The DNA for the CDR3 is TGTGCCAGCAGCCTCAGGACTACCAACTATGGCTACACCTTC. Its protein is CASSLRTTNYGYTF.

The CDR3 protein is CAWSRMTGLDYGYTF. The DNA of the CDR3 is TGTGCCTGGAGTAGGATGACAGGACTTGACTATGGCTACACCTTC. The chain carries TRBV30 and TRBJ1-2; D possibly corresponds to TRBD1 (6 bases). The CDR3 spans 15 residues. V dropped 2 bases and J dropped 3 bases, with 16 bases sitting between them. Germline V gene data show CDR1 as GTSNPN and CDR2 as SVGIG (reference sequence).

This chain joins TRBV29-1 and TRBJ2-6; D may be TRBD1 (5 bases). V dropped 2 bases and J dropped 2 bases, with 13 bases sitting between them. This CDR3 comprises 16 residues. Germline V gene sequence: CDR1 SQVTM, CDR2 ANQGSEA. CDR3 coding DNA: TGCAGCGTTGAAATGGGGATGACAGCTGGGGCCAACGTCCTGACTTTC. Translating it yields CSVEMGMTAGANVLTF.

In this sample, this clone turned up once. The chain carries TRBV11-2 and TRBJ2-7; D ambiguous. CDR1 SGHAT and CDR2 FQNNGV come from the germline V gene. The length of the CDR3 is 12 residues. V was cut by 5 bases and J by 3 bases, with 8 bases left in between. The CDR3 region has the DNA TGTGCCAGCAGCACCCCGGGCTACGAGCAGTACTTC. It encodes CASSTPGYEQYF. The whole variable domain, remainder taken from reference TRBV11-2 and TRBJ2-7, is EAGVAQSPRYKIIEKRQSVAFWCNPISGHATLYWYQQILGQGPKLLIQFQNNGVVDDSQLPKDRFSAERLKGVDSTLKIQPAKLEDSAVYLCASSTPGYEQYFGPGTRLTVT.

This chain joins TRBV11-3 and TRBJ1-4, with 10 bases matching TRBD1. J lost 8 bases, V lost 5 bases, and 5 bases had no gene match. There are 14 residues in the CDR3. Germline CDR1 and CDR2: SGHNT and YENEEA. The CDR3 nucleotides read TGTGCCAGCAGCGCGGGACAGGGGAGGGAAAAACTGTTTTTT. Its protein product is CASSAGQGREKLFF. Full variable domain (remainder filled in from reference TRBV11-3 and TRBJ1-4): EAGVVQSPRYKIIEKKQPVAFWCNPISGHNTLYWYLQNLGQGPELLIRYENEEAVDDSQLPKDRFSAERLKGVDSTLKIQPAELGDSAVYLCASSAGQGREKLFFGSGTQLSVL.

The J gene is TRBJ2-3, the V gene TRBV11-3; TRBD1 aligns across 8 bases. Germline CDR1 SGHNT, CDR2 YENEEA. V lost 0 bases, J lost 2 bases, and 1 base stayed unmatched. The CDR3 is made up of 15 amino acids. The CDR3 DNA reads TGTGCCAGCAGCTTAGAGGGACAGGACACAGATACGCAGTATTTT. Its protein is CASSLEGQDTDTQYF.

This sequence joins TRBV5-1 and TRBJ1-5; D may be TRBD1 (5 bases). The CDR3 totals 13 residues. V lost 0 bases, J lost 6 bases, and 7 bases lay in between. CDR1 and CDR2 from the germline V gene are SGHRS and YFSETQ. CDR3 sequence (DNA): TGCGCCAGCAGCTTGGGGGGCGGTCAGCCCCAGCATTTT. This codes for CASSLGGGQPQHF.

The gene calls are TRBV5-1 and TRBJ2-2; D perhaps matches TRBD1 (6 bases). The germline gives CDR1 SGHRS, CDR2 YFSETQ. This CDR3 is 15 amino acids long. V lost 2 bases and J lost 5, with 13 bases in between. The CDR3 nucleotides read TGCGCCAGCAGCTTCGTACAGGGTCGAACCGGGGAGCTGTTTTTT. Translating it yields CASSFVQGRTGELFF.

The chain joins TRBV11-2 to TRBJ1-1, with no clear D. The CDR3 spans 15 residues. V was clipped by 5 bases and J by 3 bases, with 16 bases between them. Per the germline V gene, CDR1 is SGHAT and CDR2 is FQNNGV. CDR3 protein: CASSGSGPGYTEAFF. The CDR3 DNA is TGTGCCAGCAGCGGTTCGGGCCCCGGATACACTGAAGCTTTCTTT.